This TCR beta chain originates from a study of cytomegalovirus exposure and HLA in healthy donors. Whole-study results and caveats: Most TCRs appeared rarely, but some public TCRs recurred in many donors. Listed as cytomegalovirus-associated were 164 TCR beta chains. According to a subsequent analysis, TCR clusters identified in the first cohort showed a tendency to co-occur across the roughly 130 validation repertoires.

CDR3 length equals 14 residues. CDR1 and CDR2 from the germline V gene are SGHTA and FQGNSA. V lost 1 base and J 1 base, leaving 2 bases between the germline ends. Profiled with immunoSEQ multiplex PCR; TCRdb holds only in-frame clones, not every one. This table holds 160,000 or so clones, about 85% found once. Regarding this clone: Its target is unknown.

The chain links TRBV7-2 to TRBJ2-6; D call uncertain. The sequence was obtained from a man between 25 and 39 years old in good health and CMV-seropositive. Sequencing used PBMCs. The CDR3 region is CASSLVSGANVLTF. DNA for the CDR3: TGTGCCAGCAGCTTAGTATCTGGGGCCAACGTCCTGACTTTC.